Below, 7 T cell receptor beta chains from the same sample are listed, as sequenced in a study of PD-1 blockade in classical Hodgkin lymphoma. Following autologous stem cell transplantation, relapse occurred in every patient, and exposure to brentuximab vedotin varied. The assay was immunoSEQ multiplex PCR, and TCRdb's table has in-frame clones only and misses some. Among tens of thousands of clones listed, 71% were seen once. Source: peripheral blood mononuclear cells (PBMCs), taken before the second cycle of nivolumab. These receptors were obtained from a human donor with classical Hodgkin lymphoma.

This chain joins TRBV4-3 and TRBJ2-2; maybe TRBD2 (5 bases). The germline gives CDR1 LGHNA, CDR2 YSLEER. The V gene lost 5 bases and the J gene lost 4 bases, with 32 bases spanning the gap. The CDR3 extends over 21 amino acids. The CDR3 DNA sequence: TGCGCCAGCAGCAAAGGCATCTGGGGTCGTCGTGGGATAACTAGCACCGGGGAGCTGTTTTTT. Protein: CASSKGIWGRRGITSTGELFF.

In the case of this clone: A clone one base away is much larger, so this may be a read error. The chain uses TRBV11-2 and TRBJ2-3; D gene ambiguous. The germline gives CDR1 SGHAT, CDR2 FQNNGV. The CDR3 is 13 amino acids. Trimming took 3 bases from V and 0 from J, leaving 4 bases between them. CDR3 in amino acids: CASSFLSTDTQYF. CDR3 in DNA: TGTGCCAGCAGCTTCCTTAGCACAGATACGCAGTATTTT.

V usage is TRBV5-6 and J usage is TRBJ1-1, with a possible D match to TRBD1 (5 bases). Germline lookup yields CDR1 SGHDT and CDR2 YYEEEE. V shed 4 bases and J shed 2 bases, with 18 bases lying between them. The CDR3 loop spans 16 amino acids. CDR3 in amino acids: CASSHGTEGRNTEAFF. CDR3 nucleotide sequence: TGTGCCAGCAGCCATGGGACGGAGGGGCGAAACACTGAAGCTTTCTTT.

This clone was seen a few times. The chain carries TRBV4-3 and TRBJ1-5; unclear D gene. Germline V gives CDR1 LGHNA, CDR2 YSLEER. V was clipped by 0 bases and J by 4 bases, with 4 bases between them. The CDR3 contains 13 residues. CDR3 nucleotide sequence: TGCGCCAGCAGCCAAGAGGAAAATCAGCCCCAGCATTTT. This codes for CASSQEENQPQHF.

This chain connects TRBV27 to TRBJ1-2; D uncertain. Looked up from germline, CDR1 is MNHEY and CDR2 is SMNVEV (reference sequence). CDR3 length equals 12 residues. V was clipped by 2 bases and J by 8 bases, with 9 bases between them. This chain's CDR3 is CASSLDMAGYTF. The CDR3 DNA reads TGTGCCAGCAGTTTAGACATGGCGGGCTACACCTTC.

In nucleotides, the CDR3 is TGTGCCAGCAGCTTATTCGACAGCGAGGGGAACATTCAGTACTTC. This codes for CASSLFDSEGNIQYF. V gene TRBV7-3 combines with J gene TRBJ2-4, with D perhaps matching TRBD1 or TRBD2 (5 bases each). There are 15 residues in the CDR3. CDR1 and CDR2 from the germline V gene are SGHTA and FQGTGA. Trimming pared 2 bases from V and 7 bases from J, leaving 15 bases between.

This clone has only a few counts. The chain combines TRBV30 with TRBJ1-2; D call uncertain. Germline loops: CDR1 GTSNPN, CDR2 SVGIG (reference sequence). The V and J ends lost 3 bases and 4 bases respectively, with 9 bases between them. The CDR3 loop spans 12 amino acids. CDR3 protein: CAWRGTPYGYTF. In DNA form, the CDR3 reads TGTGCCTGGAGAGGTACCCCCTATGGCTACACCTTC. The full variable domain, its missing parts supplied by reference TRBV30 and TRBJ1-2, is SQTIHQWPATLVQPVGSPLSLECTVEGTSNPNLYWYRQAAGRGLQLLFYSVGIGQISSEVPQNLSASRPQDRQFILSSKKLLLSDSGFYLCAWRGTPYGYTFGSGTRLTVV.